Each of the 16 T cell receptor beta chains below was sequenced from the same sample in a study of blood T cell repertoires in COVID-19. Sequencing used immunoSEQ multiplex PCR; TCRdb keeps in-frame clones, though not all of them. The sample consists of fewer than 200,000 clones, 88% of them appearing once. The sequencing input was peripheral blood. All receptors derive from a man in his forties with active or convalescent COVID-19.

The gene calls are TRBV9 and TRBJ2-2; 7 nucleotides line up with TRBD1. Germline V lookup: CDR1 SGDLS, CDR2 YYNGEE. The CDR3 has 17 amino acids. J lost 4 bases, V lost 3 bases, and 12 bases had no gene match. The CDR3 coding sequence is TGTGCCAGCAGCGCAAGGGGACAGCCGATGATCACCGGGGAGCTGTTTTTT. Residues: CASSARGQPMITGELFF.

V usage is TRBV5-1 and J usage is TRBJ1-3; D is unclear. Trimming removed 0 bases at V and 0 bases at J, with 7 bases between. The germline gives CDR1 SGHRS, CDR2 YFSETQ. The CDR3 loop spans 15 amino acids. CDR3 sequence reads: CASSLGESSGNTIYF. The CDR3 DNA sequence: TGCGCCAGCAGCTTGGGGGAGAGCTCTGGAAACACCATATATTTT.

This chain connects TRBV30 to TRBJ2-3; TRBD1 aligns across 10 bases. Trimming cost V 6 bases and J 3 bases; bases outside gene matches: 9. CDR1 and CDR2 from the germline V gene are GTSNPN and SVGIG (reference sequence). The CDR3 covers 15 residues. The CDR3 region is CACTTRDRGTDTQYF. The CDR3, as DNA: TGTGCCTGTACTACGCGGGACAGGGGTACAGATACGCAGTATTTT.

The chain employs TRBV19 and TRBJ2-5, with a tentative D call TRBD2 (5 bases). In germline, CDR1 is LNHDA, CDR2 SQIVND (reference sequence). The CDR3 extends over 14 amino acids. With 0 bases removed from V and 7 bases from J, the gap between germline ends came to 12 bases. CDR3 bases: TGTGCCAGTAGTATAGATTCGGGAATGGGGACCCAGTACTTC. Protein sequence: CASSIDSGMGTQYF.

The chain is built from TRBV6-6 and TRBJ1-5; TRBD1 agrees at 10 bases. With V trimmed by 5 bases and J by 2 bases, 9 bases remained unmatched. The CDR3 runs to 17 residues. The germline gives CDR1 MNHNY, CDR2 SVGAGI (reference sequence). The CDR3 DNA sequence: TGTGCCAGCAGTCCAGACAGGGGGCAGAGGGGCAATCAGCCCCAGCATTTT. This translates into CASSPDRGQRGNQPQHF.

This sequence joins TRBV3-1 (or the pseudogene TRBV3-2) and TRBJ2-4, with D maybe TRBD2 (5 bases). The germline V gene has CDR1 LGHDT and CDR2 YNNKEL (reference sequence). The CDR3 length is 20 residues. V lost 1 base and J lost 0, with 22 bases in between. DNA for the CDR3: TGTGCCAGCAGCCAAGGCCCCGGGGTAAGGTTCTCGCTAGCCAAAAACATTCAGTACTTC. This sequence encodes CASSQGPGVRFSLAKNIQYF.

As for this clone: Other DNA sequences in the sample encode the same CDR3. The chain combines TRBV9 with TRBJ2-5, with a possible D match to TRBD1 (6 bases). The germline gives CDR1 SGDLS, CDR2 YYNGEE. V was pared by 0 bases and J by 5 bases, with 8 bases between. The CDR3 contains 13 residues. The CDR3 loop is CASSVGRGETQYF. CDR3 sequence (DNA): TGTGCCAGCAGCGTAGGCAGGGGTGAGACCCAGTACTTC.

V gene TRBV29-1 combines with J gene TRBJ2-2; the D gene is possibly TRBD2 (6 bases). V was pared by 3 bases and J by 4 bases, with 12 bases between. The length of the CDR3 is 14 residues. Germline assignment: CDR1 SQVTM and CDR2 ANQGSEA. The CDR3 bases are TGCAGCGTTGAGGGGGGTCGTAGCACCGGGGAGCTGTTTTTT. This encodes CSVEGGRSTGELFF.

The V and J genes are TRBV19 and TRBJ2-5; 8 bases are a match to TRBD2. The junction had 10 bases not matched to a gene; V was cut back by 5 bases and J by 5 bases. There are 15 residues in the CDR3. The V gene's germline CDR1 is LNHDA and CDR2 SQIVND (reference sequence). The CDR3 nucleotides are TGTGCCAGTAGTTTCAACCCCGGGGGGGAGGAGACCCAGTACTTC. It codes for CASSFNPGGEETQYF.

This chain uses TRBV5-1 with TRBJ2-7; 10 bases are shared with TRBD2. In germline, CDR1 is SGHRS, CDR2 YFSETQ. V trimming: 1 base; J trimming: 3 bases; junction bases outside the gene matches: 4. The CDR3 runs to 15 residues. This CDR3 reads CASSLTLAGYYEQYF. The CDR3, as DNA: TGCGCCAGCAGCTTGACACTAGCGGGGTACTACGAGCAGTACTTC.

The V gene is TRBV6-5, the J gene TRBJ2-7; D possibly corresponds to TRBD1 (6 bases). Germline CDR1 and CDR2: MNHEY and SVGAGI. The ends were cut back, 6 bases at V and 3 bases at J, with 15 bases in the middle. This CDR3 spans 14 amino acids. The CDR3: CASRSDRLGYEQYF. CDR3 DNA: TGTGCCAGCAGATCAGACAGGCTTGGCTACGAGCAGTACTTC.

V gene TRBV18 combines with J gene TRBJ2-1; possible D gene TRBD2, 6 bases. CDR1 and CDR2 from the germline V gene are KGHSH and LQKENI. V lost 8 bases and J lost 0, with 14 bases in between. This CDR3 is built from 15 residues. CDR3 DNA: TGTGCCAGCACGCGGAGGGACCTCTCCTACAATGAGCAGTTCTTC. Its translation is CASTRRDLSYNEQFF.

The rearrangement uses TRBV6-5 and TRBJ2-5, with 10 bases lining up with TRBD2. Germline values: CDR1 MNHEY, CDR2 SVGAGI. This CDR3 is built from 13 residues. V was pared by 11 bases and J by 5 bases, with 8 bases of the junction left unmatched. Here the CDR3 DNA reads TGTGCCTCTCTAGCGGGGGCTGGGGAGACCCAGTACTTC. Protein: CASLAGAGETQYF.

This chain links TRBV19 with TRBJ1-2, with 9 bases that match TRBD1. The CDR3 totals 14 residues. Trimming removed 0 bases from V and 7 bases from J; junction bases left unmatched: 3. Germline V CDR1 and CDR2: LNHDA, SQIVND (reference sequence). This CDR3 reads CASSIEGTGLGYTF. DNA for the CDR3: TGTGCCAGTAGTATAGAAGGGACAGGGCTTGGCTACACCTTC.

This rearrangement joins TRBV6-4 to TRBJ2-1, with D perhaps matching TRBD2 (5 bases). Trimming removed 2 bases at V and 7 bases at J, with 6 bases between. This CDR3 is 12 amino acids long. Per germline, CDR1 MRHNA and CDR2 SNTAGT. CDR3 loop: CASSDGLNEQFF. The CDR3 region has the DNA TGTGCCAGCAGTGACGGACTGAATGAGCAGTTCTTC.

V is TRBV27 and J is TRBJ1-5, with D hard to call. V shed 3 bases and J shed 6 bases, with 6 bases lying between them. Germline CDR1 and CDR2: MNHEY and SMNVEV (reference sequence). The CDR3 runs to 12 residues. The CDR3 loop reads CASSLGSQPQHF. DNA for the CDR3: TGTGCCAGCAGTTTGGGGAGTCAGCCCCAGCATTTT.